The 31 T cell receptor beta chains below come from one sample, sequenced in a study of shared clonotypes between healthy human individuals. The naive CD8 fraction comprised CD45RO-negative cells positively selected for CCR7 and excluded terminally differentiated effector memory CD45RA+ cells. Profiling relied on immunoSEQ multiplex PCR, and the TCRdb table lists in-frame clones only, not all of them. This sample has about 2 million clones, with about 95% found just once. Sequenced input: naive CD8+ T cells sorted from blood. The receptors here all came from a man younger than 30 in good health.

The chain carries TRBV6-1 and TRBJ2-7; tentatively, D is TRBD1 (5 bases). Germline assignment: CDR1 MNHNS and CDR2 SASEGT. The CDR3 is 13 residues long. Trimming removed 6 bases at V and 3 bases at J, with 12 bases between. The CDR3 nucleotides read TGTGCCAGCAGCGCAGGGCTAAACTACGAGCAGTACTTC. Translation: CASSAGLNYEQYF.

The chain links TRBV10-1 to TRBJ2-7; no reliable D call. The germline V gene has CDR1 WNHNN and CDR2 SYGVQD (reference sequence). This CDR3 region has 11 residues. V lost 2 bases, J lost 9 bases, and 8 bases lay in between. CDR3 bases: TGCGCCAGCAGTGAGGGGTATGTGCAGTACTTC. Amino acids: CASSEGYVQYF.

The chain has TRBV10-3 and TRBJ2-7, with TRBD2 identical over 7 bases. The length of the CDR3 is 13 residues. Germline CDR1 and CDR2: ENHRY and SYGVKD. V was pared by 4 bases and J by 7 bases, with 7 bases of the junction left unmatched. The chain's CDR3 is CAISVAGAEEQYF. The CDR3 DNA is TGTGCCATCAGTGTGGCGGGAGCGGAAGAGCAGTACTTC.

This chain's CDR3 is CASSPTGDMNTEAFF. CDR3 DNA sequence: TGTGCCAGTAGTCCGACAGGAGACATGAACACTGAAGCTTTCTTT. This chain joins TRBV19 and TRBJ1-1, with D maybe TRBD1 (6 bases). CDR1 and CDR2 (germline): LNHDA, SQIVND (reference sequence). V was shortened by 5 bases and J by 0 bases, with 13 bases between the two germline ends. The CDR3 loop spans 15 amino acids.

In DNA form, the CDR3 reads TGCGCCAGCAGTGAGTTTCGGGGGGCGGAGACCCAGTACTTC. Translated, it gives CASSEFRGAETQYF. The rearrangement links TRBV10-2 to TRBJ2-5, with a possible D match to TRBD2 (7 bases). CDR1 WSHSY and CDR2 SAAADI come from the germline V gene. Trimming pared 1 base from V and 5 bases from J, leaving 11 bases between. CDR3 length: 14 amino acids.

CDR3 residues: CASSLAPSNEQFF. CDR3 bases: TGTGCCAGCAGCTTAGCGCCGAGCAATGAGCAGTTCTTC. The chain recombines TRBV7-9 with TRBJ2-1, with D hard to call. Germline V gene data show CDR1 as SEHNR and CDR2 as FQNEAQ (reference sequence). V was cut by 0 bases and J by 6 bases, with 6 bases left in between. This CDR3 region has 13 residues. The variable domain in full, completed from reference TRBV7-9 and TRBJ2-1, reads DTGVSQNPRHKITKRGQNVTFRCDPISEHNRLYWYRQTLGQGPEFLTYFQNEAQLEKSRLLSDRFSAERPKGSFSTLEIQRTEQGDSAMYLCASSLAPSNEQFFGPGTRLTVL.

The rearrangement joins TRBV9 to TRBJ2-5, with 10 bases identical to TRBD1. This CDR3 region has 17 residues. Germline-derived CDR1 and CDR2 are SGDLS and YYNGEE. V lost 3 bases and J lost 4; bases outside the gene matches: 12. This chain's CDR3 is CASSEAPGTGDLETQYF. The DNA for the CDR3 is TGTGCCAGCAGCGAAGCCCCCGGGACAGGGGATTTAGAGACCCAGTACTTC.

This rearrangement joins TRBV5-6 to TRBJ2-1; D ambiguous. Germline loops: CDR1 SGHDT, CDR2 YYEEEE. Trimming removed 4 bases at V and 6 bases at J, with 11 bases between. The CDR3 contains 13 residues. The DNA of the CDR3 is TGTGCCAGCAGCCCCGATGGGCCCAATGAGCAGTTCTTC. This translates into CASSPDGPNEQFF.

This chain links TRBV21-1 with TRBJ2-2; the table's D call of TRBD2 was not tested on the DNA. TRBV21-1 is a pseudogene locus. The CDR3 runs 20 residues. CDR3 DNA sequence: TGTGCCAGCAGCCGCGCGGCCGGGACTAGCGGGGATACGAACACCGGGGAGCTGTTTTTT. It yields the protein CASSRAAGTSGDTNTGELFF.

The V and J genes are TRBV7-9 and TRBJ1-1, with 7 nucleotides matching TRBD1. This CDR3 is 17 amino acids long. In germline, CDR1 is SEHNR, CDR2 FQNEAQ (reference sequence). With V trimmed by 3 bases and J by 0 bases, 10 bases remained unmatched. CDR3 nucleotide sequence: TGTGCCAGCAGCTTTAGGCGGGACAGCGAGGTGAACACTGAAGCTTTCTTT. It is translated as CASSFRRDSEVNTEAFF.

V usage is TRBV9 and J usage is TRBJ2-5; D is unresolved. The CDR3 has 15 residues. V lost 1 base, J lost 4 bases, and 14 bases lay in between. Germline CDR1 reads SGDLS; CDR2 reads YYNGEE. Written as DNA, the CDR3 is TGTGCCAGCAGCGTATCAGGTAACATCAGAGAGACCCAGTACTTC. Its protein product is CASSVSGNIRETQYF. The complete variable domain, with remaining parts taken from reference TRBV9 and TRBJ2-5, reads DSGVTQTPKHLITATGQRVTLRCSPRSGDLSVYWYQQSLDQGLQFLIQYYNGEERAKGNILERFSAQQFPDLHSELNLSSLELGDSALYFCASSVSGNIRETQYFGPGTRLLVL.

This CDR3 reads CASSLEQLGRDTQYF. The CDR3 DNA follows: TGTGCCAGCAGCTTAGAACAGCTAGGCAGGGATACGCAGTATTTT. The chain is built from TRBV7-6 and TRBJ2-3; no clear D. Deletions cut 1 base from V and 6 bases from J, with 14 bases between. The CDR3 consists of 15 residues. Germline loops: CDR1 SGHVS, CDR2 FNYEAQ.

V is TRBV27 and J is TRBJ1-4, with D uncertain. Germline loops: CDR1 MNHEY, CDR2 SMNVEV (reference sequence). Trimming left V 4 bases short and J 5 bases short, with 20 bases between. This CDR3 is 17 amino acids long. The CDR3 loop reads CASSSRDNPRGNEKLFF. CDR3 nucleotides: TGTGCCAGCAGTTCACGTGACAATCCCCGTGGGAATGAAAAACTGTTTTTT. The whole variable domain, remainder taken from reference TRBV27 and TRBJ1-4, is EAQVTQNPRYLITVTGKKLTVTCSQNMNHEYMSWYRQDPGLGLRQIYYSMNVEVTDKGDVPEGYKVSRKEKRNFPLILESPSPNQTSLYFCASSSRDNPRGNEKLFFGSGTQLSVL.

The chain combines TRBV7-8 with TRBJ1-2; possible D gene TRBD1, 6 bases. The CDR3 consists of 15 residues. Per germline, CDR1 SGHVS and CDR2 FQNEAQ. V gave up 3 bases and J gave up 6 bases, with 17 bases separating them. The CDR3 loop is CASSLGSGGADGYTF. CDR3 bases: TGTGCCAGCAGCTTGGGGTCGGGGGGCGCGGATGGCTACACCTTC.

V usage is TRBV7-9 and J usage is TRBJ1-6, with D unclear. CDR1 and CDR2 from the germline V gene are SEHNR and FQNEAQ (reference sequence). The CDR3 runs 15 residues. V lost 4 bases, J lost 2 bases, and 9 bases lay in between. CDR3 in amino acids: CASSSGVPYNSPLHF. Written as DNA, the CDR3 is TGTGCCAGCAGCTCCGGCGTCCCCTATAATTCACCCCTCCACTTT.

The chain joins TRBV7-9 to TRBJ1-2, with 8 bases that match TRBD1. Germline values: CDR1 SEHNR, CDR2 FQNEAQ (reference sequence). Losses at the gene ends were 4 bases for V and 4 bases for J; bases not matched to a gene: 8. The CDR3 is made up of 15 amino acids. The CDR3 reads CASSSSTGVTYGYTF. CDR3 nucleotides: TGTGCCAGCAGCTCATCGACAGGGGTGACCTATGGCTACACCTTC.

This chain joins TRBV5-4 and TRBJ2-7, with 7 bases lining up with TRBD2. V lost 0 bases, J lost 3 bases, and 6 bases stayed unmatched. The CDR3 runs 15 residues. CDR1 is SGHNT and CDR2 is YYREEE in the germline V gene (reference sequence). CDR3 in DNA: TGTGCCAGCAGCTTGGTCGGGGGGTTCGGCTACGAGCAGTACTTC. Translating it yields CASSLVGGFGYEQYF.

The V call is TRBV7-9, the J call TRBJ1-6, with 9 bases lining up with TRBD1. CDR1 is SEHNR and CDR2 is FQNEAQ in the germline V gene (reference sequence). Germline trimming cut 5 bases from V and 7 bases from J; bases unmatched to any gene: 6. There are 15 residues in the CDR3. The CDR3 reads CASSATGTGNSPLHF. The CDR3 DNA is TGTGCCAGCAGCGCCACCGGGACAGGGAATTCACCCCTCCACTTT. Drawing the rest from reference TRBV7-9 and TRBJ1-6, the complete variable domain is DTGVSQNPRHKITKRGQNVTFRCDPISEHNRLYWYRQTLGQGPEFLTYFQNEAQLEKSRLLSDRFSAERPKGSFSTLEIQRTEQGDSAMYLCASSATGTGNSPLHFGNGTRLTVT.

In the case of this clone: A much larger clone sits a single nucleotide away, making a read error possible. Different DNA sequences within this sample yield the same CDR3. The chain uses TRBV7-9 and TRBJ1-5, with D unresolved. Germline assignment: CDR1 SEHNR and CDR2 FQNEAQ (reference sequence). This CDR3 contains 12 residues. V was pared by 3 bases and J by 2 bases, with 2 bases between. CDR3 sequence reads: CASSFGNQPQHF. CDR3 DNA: TGTGCCAGCAGCTTTGGCAATCAGCCCCAGCATTTT.

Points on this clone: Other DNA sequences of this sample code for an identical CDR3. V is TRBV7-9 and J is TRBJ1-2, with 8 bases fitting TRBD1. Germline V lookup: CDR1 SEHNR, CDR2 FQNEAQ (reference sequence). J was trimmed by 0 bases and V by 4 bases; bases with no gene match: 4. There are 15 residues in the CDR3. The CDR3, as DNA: TGTGCCAGCAGCTCTGGGACAGGAGCTAACTATGGCTACACCTTC. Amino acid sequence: CASSSGTGANYGYTF.

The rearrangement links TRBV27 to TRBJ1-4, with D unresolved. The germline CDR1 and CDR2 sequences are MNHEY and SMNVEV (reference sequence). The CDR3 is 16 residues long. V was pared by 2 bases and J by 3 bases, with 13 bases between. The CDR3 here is CASSLRALAPNEKLFF. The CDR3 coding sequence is TGTGCCAGCAGTTTACGGGCCCTCGCACCTAATGAAAAACTGTTTTTT.

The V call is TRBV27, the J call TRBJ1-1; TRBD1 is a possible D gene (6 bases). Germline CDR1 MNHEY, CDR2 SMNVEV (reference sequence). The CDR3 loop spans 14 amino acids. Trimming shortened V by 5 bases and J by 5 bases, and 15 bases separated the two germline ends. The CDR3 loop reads CASSVIGGRTEAFF. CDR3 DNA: TGTGCCAGCAGTGTGATTGGGGGCAGGACTGAAGCTTTCTTT.

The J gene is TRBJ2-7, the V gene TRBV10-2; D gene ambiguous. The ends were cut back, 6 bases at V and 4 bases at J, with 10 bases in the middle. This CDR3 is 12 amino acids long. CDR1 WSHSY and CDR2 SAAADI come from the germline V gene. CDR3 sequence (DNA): TGCGCCAGCAGACTTGACTCGTACGAGCAGTACTTC. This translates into CASRLDSYEQYF.

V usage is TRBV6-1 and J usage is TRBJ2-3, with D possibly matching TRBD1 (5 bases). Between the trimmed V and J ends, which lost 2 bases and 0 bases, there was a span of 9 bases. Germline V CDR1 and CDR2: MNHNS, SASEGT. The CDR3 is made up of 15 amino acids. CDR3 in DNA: TGTGCCAGCAGTGAACAAGACAGCAGCACAGATACGCAGTATTTT. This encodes CASSEQDSSTDTQYF.

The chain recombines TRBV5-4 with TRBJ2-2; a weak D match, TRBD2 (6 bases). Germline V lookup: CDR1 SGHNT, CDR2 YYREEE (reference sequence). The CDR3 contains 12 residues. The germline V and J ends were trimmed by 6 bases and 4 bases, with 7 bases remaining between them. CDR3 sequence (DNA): TGTGCCAGCATGGGGGGCACCGGGGAGCTGTTTTTT. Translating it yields CASMGGTGELFF.

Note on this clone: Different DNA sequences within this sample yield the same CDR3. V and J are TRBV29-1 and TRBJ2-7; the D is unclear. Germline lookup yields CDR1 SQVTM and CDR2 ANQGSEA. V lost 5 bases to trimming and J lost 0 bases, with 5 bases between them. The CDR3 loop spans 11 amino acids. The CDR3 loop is CSVRVSYEQYF. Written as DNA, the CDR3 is TGCAGCGTTCGCGTCTCCTACGAGCAGTACTTC.

The CDR3 region is CASRDRANTGELFF. CDR3 nucleotides: TGTGCCAGCAGGGACAGAGCGAACACCGGGGAGCTGTTTTTT. The chain links TRBV27 to TRBJ2-2; D possibly corresponds to TRBD1 (6 bases). CDR1 and CDR2 from the germline V gene are MNHEY and SMNVEV (reference sequence). Trimming removed 6 bases from V and 0 bases from J, with 8 bases in between. The CDR3 runs to 14 residues.

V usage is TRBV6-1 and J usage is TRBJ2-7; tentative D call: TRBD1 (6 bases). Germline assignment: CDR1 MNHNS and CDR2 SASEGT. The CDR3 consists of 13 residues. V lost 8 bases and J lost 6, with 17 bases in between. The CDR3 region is CASGSEQGREQYF. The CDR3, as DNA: TGTGCCAGCGGTAGTGAGCAGGGGCGCGAGCAGTACTTC.

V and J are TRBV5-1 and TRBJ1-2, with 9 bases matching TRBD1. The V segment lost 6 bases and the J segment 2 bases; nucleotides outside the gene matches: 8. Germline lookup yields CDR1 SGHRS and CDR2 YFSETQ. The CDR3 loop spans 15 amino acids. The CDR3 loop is CASNAYGTGNYGYTF. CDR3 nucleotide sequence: TGCGCCAGCAACGCTTACGGGACAGGGAACTATGGCTACACCTTC.

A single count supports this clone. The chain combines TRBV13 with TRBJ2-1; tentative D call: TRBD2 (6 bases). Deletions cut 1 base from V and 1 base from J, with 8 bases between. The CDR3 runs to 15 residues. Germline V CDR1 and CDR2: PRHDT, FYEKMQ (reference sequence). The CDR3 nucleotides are TGTGCCAGCAGCTTAGCGGGGGAGTCCTACAATGAGCAGTTCTTC. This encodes CASSLAGESYNEQFF.

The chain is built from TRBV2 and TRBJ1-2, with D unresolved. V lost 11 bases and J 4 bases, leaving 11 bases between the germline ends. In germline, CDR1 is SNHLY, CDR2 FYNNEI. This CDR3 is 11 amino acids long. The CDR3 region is CARGSPYGYTF. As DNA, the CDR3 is TGTGCCCGCGGATCTCCCTATGGCTACACCTTC.